The rows below give T cell receptor beta chains drawn from one sample of a study of blood T cell repertoires in COVID-19. The data were produced by immunoSEQ multiplex PCR, yet TCRdb's version contains in-frame clones alone and is incomplete. This table holds 160,000 or so clones, about 80% found once. The specimen sequenced was peripheral blood. The receptors derive from a woman of 80 years or more with acute or convalescent COVID-19. Both conserved end residues are part of each CDR3. The D gene is left open where the match is weak. Clone size is stated in some rows and not others, as once, few, many or a class when expanded.

TRBV19,TRBJ1-1,NA,few,TGTGCCAGTAGGGGGGGAGGGTATCCGCCCTCAAACACTGAAGCTTTCTTT,CASRGGGYPPSNTEAFF
TRBV18,TRBJ2-1,NA,NA,TGTGCCAGCTCACCGACTAGGAGCGATGAGCAGTTCTTC,CASSPTRSDEQFF
TRBV7-9,TRBJ2-5,TRBD2,NA,TGTGCCAGCAGACCCGGGACTAGCGGGAGAGGAGAGACCCAGTACTTC,CASRPGTSGRGETQYF
TRBV25-1,TRBJ1-2,TRBD1,NA,TGTGCCAGCAGTGAATTAAGGACAGGAATCTATGGCTACACCTTC,CASSELRTGIYGYTF
TRBV23-1,TRBJ1-1,TRBD1,NA,TGCGCCAAACTATACGGGACAGGGGGCGATACAATGAACACTGAAGCTTTCTTT,CAKLYGTGGDTMNTEAFF
TRBV6-5,TRBJ1-2,NA,NA,TGTGCCAGCACCGACAGGCCTCTCCTCTATGGCTACACCTTC,CASTDRPLLYGYTF
TRBV2,TRBJ1-3,NA,NA,TGTGCCAGCAGCGGGAGGACAGTGACTTCTGGAAACACCATATATTTT,CASSGRTVTSGNTIYF
TRBV5-5,TRBJ1-2,TRBD1,NA,TGTGCCAGCAGTCGCGCCGGACAGGGGATTGCCTATGGCTACACCTTC,CASSRAGQGIAYGYTF
TRBV6-2/TRBV6-3,TRBJ2-7,NA,few,TGTGCCAGCAGTTACTCCGGAGGGGGCGGCTACGAGCAGTACTTC,CASSYSGGGGYEQYF
TRBV2,TRBJ1-5,TRBD1,NA,TGTGCCAGCAGTGAAGCTACGACAGGGACGCAGCCCCAGCATTTT,CASSEATTGTQPQHF
TRBV27,TRBJ1-6,TRBD1,NA,TGTGCCAGCAGTTTATCGAAGACAGGGAAGTTTAATTCACCCCTCCACTTT,CASSLSKTGKFNSPLHF
TRBV19,TRBJ1-5,NA,NA,TGTGCCAGTACCCCAGAGGACATTAGCAATCAGCCCCAGCATTTT,CASTPEDISNQPQHF
TRBV7-8,TRBJ2-3,TRBD2,once,TGTGCCAGCAGCTCGGGGGGGCCAGATACGCAGTATTTT,CASSSGGPDTQYF
TRBV9,TRBJ2-4,NA,NA,TGTGCCAGCAGCGTTTCTCGCGATAGTCGGAACATTCAGTACTTC,CASSVSRDSRNIQYF
TRBV7-2,TRBJ2-3,NA,NA,TGTGCCAGCGCATACCTTGAAGGGGGACGCACAGATACGCAGTATTTT,CASAYLEGGRTDTQYF
TRBV5-1,TRBJ2-7,TRBD1,NA,TGCGCCAGCAGCTTGGATGACAGGGTCGTCGATGAGCAGTACTTC,CASSLDDRVVDEQYF
TRBV5-8,TRBJ1-2,NA,few,TGTGCCAGCAGCTTAGGGGGTTCGGGCTATGGCTACACCTTC,CASSLGGSGYGYTF